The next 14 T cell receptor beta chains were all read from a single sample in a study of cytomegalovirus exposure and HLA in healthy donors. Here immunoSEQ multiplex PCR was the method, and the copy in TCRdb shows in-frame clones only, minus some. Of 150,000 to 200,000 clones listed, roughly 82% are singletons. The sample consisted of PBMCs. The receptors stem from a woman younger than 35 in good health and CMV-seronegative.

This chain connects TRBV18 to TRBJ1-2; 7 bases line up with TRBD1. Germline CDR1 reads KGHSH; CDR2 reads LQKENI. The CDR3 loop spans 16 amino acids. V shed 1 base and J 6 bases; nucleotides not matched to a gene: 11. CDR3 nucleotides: TGTGCCAGCTCACCACTCGTACCTAGGACAGGCCATGGCTACACCTTC. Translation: CASSPLVPRTGHGYTF.

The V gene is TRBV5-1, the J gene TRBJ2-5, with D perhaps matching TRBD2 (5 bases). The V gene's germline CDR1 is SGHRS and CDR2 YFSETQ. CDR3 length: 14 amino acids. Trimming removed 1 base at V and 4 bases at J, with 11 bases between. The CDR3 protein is CASSLPDEGETQYF. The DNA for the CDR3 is TGCGCCAGCAGCTTGCCCGACGAGGGAGAGACCCAGTACTTC. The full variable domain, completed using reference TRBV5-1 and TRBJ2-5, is KAGVTQTPRYLIKTRGQQVTLSCSPISGHRSVSWYQQTPGQGLQFLFEYFSETQRNKGNFPGRFSGRQFSNSRSEMNVSTLELGDSALYLCASSLPDEGETQYFGPGTRLLVL.

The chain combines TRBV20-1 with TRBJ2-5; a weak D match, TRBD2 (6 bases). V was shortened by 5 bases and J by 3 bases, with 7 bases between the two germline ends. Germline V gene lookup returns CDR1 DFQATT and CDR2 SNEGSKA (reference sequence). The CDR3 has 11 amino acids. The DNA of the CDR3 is TGCAGTGCTGGGGGGAAAGAGACCCAGTACTTC. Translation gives CSAGGKETQYF.

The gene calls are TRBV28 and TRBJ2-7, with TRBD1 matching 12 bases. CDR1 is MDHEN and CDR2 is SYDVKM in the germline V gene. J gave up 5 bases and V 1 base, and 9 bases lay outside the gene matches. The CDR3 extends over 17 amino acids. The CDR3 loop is CASSLFSGTGGGNEQYF. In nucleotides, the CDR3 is TGTGCCAGCAGTTTATTTTCCGGGACAGGGGGCGGGAACGAGCAGTACTTC.

The CDR3 DNA reads TGTGCCAGCAGCGCAGTGACAGGAATGAACACTGAAGCTTTCTTT. Translating it yields CASSAVTGMNTEAFF. The chain combines TRBV9 with TRBJ1-1, with D possibly TRBD1 on 6 matching bases. The CDR3 totals 15 residues. The ends were cut back, 3 bases at V and 0 bases at J, with 12 bases in the middle. Germline CDR1 reads SGDLS; CDR2 reads YYNGEE.

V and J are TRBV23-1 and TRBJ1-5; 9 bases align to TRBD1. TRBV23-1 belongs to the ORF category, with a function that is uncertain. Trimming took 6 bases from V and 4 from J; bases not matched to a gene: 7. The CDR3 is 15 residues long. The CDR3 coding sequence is TGCGCCAGCAGCCGGGACAGGGCTCCTAATCAGCCCCAGCATTTT. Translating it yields CASSRDRAPNQPQHF.

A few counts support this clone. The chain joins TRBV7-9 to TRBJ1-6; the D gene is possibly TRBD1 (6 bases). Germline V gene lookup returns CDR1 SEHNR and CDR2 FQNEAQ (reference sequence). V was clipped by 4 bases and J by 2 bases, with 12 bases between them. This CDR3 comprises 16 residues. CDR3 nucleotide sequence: TGTGCCAGCAGCTCCGACAGGAGCACCTATAATTCACCCCTCCACTTT. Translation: CASSSDRSTYNSPLHF.

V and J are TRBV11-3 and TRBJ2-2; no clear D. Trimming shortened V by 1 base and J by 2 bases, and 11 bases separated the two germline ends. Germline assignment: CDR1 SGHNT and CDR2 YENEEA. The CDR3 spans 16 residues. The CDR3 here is CASSLVYAGNTGELFF. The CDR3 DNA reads TGTGCCAGCAGCTTAGTCTATGCCGGTAACACCGGGGAGCTGTTTTTT.

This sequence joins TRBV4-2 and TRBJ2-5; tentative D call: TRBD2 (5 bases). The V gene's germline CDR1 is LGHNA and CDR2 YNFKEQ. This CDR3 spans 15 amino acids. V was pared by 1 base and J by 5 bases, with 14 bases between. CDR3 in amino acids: CASSQVGGLGETQYF. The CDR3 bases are TGTGCCAGCAGCCAAGTGGGCGGGCTCGGGGAGACCCAGTACTTC.

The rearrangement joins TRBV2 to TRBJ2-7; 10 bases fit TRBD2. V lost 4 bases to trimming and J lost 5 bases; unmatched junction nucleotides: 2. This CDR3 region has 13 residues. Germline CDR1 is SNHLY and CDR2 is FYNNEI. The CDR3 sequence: CASSGLAGHEQYF. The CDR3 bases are TGTGCCAGCAGTGGACTAGCGGGCCACGAGCAGTACTTC.

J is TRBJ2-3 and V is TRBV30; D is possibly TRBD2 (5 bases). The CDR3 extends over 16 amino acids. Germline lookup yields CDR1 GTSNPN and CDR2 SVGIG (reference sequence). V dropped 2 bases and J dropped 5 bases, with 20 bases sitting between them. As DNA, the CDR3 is TGTGCCTGGAGTCCCATGGTGGGAGTAGTCGGAGATACGCAGTATTTT. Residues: CAWSPMVGVVGDTQYF.

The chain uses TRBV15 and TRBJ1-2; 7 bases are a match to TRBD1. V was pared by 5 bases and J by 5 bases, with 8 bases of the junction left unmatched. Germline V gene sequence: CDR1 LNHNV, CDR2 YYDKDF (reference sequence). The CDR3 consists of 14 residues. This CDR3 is CATSYDREAYGYTF. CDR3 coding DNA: TGTGCCACCAGCTACGACAGGGAGGCTTATGGCTACACCTTC.

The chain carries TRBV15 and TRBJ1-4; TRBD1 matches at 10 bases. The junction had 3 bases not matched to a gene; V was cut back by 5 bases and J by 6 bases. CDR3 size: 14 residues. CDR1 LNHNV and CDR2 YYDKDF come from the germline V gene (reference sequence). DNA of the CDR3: TGTGCCACCAGCGTGACAGGGGGCCATGAAAAACTGTTTTTT. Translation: CATSVTGGHEKLFF.

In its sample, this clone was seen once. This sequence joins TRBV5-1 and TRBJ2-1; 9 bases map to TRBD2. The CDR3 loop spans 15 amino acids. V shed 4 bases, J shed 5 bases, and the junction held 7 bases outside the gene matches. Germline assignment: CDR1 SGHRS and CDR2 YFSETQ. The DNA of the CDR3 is TGCGCCAGCAGCCCCTTAGCGGGGGTGGACAATGAGCAGTTCTTC. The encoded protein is CASSPLAGVDNEQFF.